This record concerns one T cell receptor beta chain sequence. The method was immunoSEQ multiplex PCR; TCRdb's version includes in-frame clones alone and lacks a portion of them. This table has approximately 220,000 clones, 80% to 90% appearing once. This sample stems from a study of blood T cell repertoires in COVID-19. Germline CDR1 and CDR2: SGHTA and FQGNSA. V lost 4 bases and J lost 4; bases outside the gene matches: 8. The CDR3 runs 15 residues. The TCR comes from a woman aged 25-40 years who had been exposed to COVID-19. The specimen sequenced was PBMCs or T cells enriched from blood (not recorded which). The rearrangement links TRBV7-2 to TRBJ1-2; TRBD1 aligns across 8 bases. The CDR3 loop reads CASSYLTGGSYGYTF. The CDR3 region has the DNA TGTGCCAGCAGCTATTTAACAGGGGGGAGCTATGGCTACACCTTC.